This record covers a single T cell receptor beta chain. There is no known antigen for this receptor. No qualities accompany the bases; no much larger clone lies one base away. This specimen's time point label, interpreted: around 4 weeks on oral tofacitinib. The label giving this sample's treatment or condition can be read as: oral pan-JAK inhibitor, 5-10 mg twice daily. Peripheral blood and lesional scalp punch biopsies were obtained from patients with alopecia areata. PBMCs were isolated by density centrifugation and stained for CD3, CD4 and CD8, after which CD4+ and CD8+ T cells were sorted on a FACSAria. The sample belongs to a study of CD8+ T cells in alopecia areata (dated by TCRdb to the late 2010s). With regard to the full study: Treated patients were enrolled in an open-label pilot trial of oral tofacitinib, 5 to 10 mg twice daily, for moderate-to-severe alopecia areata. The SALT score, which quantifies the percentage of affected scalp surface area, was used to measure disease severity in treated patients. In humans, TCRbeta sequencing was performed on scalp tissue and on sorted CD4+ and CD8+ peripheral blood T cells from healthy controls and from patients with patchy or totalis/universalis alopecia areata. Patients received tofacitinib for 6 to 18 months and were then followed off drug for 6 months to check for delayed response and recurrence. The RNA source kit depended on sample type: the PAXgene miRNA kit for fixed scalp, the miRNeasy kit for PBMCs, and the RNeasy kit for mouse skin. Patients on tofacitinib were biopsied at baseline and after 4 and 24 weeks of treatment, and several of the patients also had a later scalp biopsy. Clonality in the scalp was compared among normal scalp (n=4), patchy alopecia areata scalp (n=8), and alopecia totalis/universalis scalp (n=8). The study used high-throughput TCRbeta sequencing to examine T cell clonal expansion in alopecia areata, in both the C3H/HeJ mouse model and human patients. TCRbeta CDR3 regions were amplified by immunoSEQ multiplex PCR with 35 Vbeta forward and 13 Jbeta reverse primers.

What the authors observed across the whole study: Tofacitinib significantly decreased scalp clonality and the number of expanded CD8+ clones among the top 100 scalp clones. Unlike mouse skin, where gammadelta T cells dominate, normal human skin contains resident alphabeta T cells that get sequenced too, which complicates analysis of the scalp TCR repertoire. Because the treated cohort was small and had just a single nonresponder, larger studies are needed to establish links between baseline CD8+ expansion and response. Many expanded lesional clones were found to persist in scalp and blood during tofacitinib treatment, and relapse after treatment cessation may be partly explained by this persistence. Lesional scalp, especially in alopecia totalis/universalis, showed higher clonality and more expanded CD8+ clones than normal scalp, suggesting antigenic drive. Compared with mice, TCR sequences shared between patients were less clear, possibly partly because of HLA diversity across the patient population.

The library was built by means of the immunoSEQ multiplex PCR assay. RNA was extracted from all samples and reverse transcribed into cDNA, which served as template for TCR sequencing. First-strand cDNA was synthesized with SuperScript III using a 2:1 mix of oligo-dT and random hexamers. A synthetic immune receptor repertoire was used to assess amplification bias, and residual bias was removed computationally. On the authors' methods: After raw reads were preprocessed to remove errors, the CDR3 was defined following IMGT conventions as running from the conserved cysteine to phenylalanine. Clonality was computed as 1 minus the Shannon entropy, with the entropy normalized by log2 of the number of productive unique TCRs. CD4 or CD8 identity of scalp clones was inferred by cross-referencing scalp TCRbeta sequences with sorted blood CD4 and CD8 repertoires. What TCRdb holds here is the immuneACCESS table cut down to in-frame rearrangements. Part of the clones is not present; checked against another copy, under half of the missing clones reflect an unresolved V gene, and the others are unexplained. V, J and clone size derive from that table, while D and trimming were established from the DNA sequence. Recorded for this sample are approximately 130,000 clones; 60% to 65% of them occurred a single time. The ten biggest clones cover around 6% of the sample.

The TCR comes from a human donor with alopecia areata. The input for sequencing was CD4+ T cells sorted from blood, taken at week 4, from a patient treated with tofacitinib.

The nucleotide sequence is TGTGCCTGGAGTGTACAGGTTGAAGCTTTCTTT. Its translation is CAWSVQVEAFF. The chain was built from TRBV30 and TRBJ1-1; tentative D gene TRBD1, with 5 bases matching. The germline V gene (reference sequence) yields GTSNPN for CDR1 and SVGIG for CDR2. Between the V and J ends, shortened by 0 bases and 7 bases respectively, the junction contains 6 bases. The CDR3, from cysteine to phenylalanine, totals 11 residues. Only CDR3 DNA is held: 33 bases, read in frame from base 1.